This T cell receptor beta chain was retrieved from a study of blood T cell repertoires in COVID-19 (dated by TCRdb to the early 2020s). At the level of the whole study: Collaborator samples came from the United States, Italy and Spain and covered acute and convalescent phases of COVID-19. The material from the prospective study consisted of cDNA or gDNA derived from T cells, B-cell-depleted T cells, or PBMCs. Deeply sampled blood TCRbeta repertoires from subjects exposed to, actively infected with, or recovered from COVID-19 were included in the dataset. A freely available public database, intended as a resource for researchers studying the immune response to SARS-CoV-2, is where the repertoires were released. Samples came from the ongoing ImmuneRACE study (first 160 participants) plus 1,254 subjects from 6 global collaborators. The sample metadata nearly always contained a de-identified subject ID, COVID-19 status, age in years and sex. Where available, HLA class I and class II types were taken from metadata supplied by the sample provider and were not determined by assay-based typing. The paper's findings and limits, for the study overall: Clinical and demographic metadata were provided uncurated, with the amount varying by source and participant.

TCRbeta CDR3 regions were amplified from genomic DNA using the immunoSEQ Assay, a bias-controlled multiplex PCR. Concerning the study's data processing: The number of nucleated cells in each sample was estimated from the amplification of reference gene primers within the assay. Sequence reads were collapsed and filtered to measure the absolute abundance of every unique TCRbeta CDR3 rearrangement. For each sample, productive Simpson clonality was calculated as the square root of Simpson's diversity index across productive rearrangements. In its TCRdb copy, this immuneACCESS table keeps in-frame sequences only and misses some clones. Where compared with another copy, unresolved V genes explain less than half of these, and the others have no known cause. D and trimming come from the DNA, and the V and J calls and clone size come from that table. For this sample there are approximately 230,000 clones; 84% appear just once. The leading ten clones occupy just under 20% of the sample.

Whole blood was collected in K2EDTA tubes by collaborating institutions according to the institutions' own protocols. For TCRbeta analysis, collaborator samples were shipped as frozen whole blood, as isolated PBMCs, or as DNA extracted from either sample type. Regarding this clone: Its antigen is still unknown. No quality values exist for individual bases; no much larger clone is one base distant.

The receptor was isolated from a man younger than 40 with active or convalescent COVID-19. Sequences were obtained from peripheral blood.

The CDR3 region: CASSPRDNSPLHF. The bases read TGTGCCAGTAGCCCGAGGGATAATTCACCCCTCCACTTT. This receptor chain uses TRBV19 and TRBJ1-6; no D gene call is confident. CDR1 LNHDA and CDR2 SQIVND were looked up in the germline V gene (reference sequence). V and J are truncated by 6 bases and 5 bases respectively, leaving an intervening sequence of 8 bases. The cysteine opens and the phenylalanine closes a CDR3 of 13 amino acids. Just the 39-base CDR3 DNA is kept, in frame starting at base 1.